A selection of T cell receptor beta chains follows, all from one sample in a study of blood T cell repertoires in COVID-19. Sequencing was performed with immunoSEQ multiplex PCR; in TCRdb, only in-frame clones are kept and a portion is missing. This table has a few hundred thousand clones, roughly 87% appearing once. The sequenced sample consisted of PBMCs or T cells enriched from blood (not recorded which). These receptors all stem from a woman in her thirties who had recovered from COVID-19. Both conserved end residues are part of each CDR3. The D gene is left open where the match is weak. Size is stated for part of the rows, as once, few or many counts, or as a class when the clone is expanded.

>TRBJ2-1|.|TRBV7-2|.
TGTGCCAGCAGCCGTGATGGAGAATACAATGAGCAGTTCTTC
CASSRDGEYNEQFF
>TRBJ1-1|once|TRBV11-2|.
TGTGCCAGCAGCTTAGGGGGGCTCGGAACTGAAGCTTTCTTT
CASSLGGLGTEAFF
>TRBJ2-3|.|TRBV2|.
TGTGCCAGCGCCTCAGGTTACGCAGATACGCAGTATTTT
CASASGYADTQYF
>TRBJ2-1|.|TRBV9|.
TGTGCCAGCAGCGTAGGAGGCGGCTACAATGAGCAGTTCTTC
CASSVGGGYNEQFF
>TRBJ2-7|.|TRBV3-1/TRBV3-2|TRBD1
TGTGCCAGCAGCCGTTTGACAGGGGGCGAGCAGTACTTC
CASSRLTGGEQYF
>TRBJ1-5|once|TRBV4-1|TRBD1
TGCGCCAGCCGCATAGACAGGGGAACTCAGCCCCAGCATTTT
CASRIDRGTQPQHF
>TRBJ2-3|.|TRBV7-2|TRBD2
TGTGCCAGCAGCCCCACTAGCGGTAACACAGATACGCAGTATTTT
CASSPTSGNTDTQYF
>TRBJ2-1|.|TRBV9|TRBD2
TGTGCCAGCAGCGTCGGAGCGGGGGGGCACAATGAGCAGTTCTTC
CASSVGAGGHNEQFF
>TRBJ1-4|.|TRBV27|.
TGTGCCAGCAGTTCGGGAGGCGAAAAACTGTTTTTT
CASSSGGEKLFF
>TRBJ2-1|.|TRBV5-1|.
TGCGCCAGCAGCTTGGAGGAGGCAGTAGGATTGCGTGGCAATGAGCAGTTCTTC
CASSLEEAVGLRGNEQFF
>TRBJ1-1|.|TRBV6-5|.
TGTGCCAGCAGGGTTCTAGGAGGGCCGGGCACTGAAGCTTTCTTT
CASRVLGGPGTEAFF
>TRBJ1-4|.|TRBV27|.
TGTGCCAGCAGTGACAGCACCTGGGGTGAAAAACTGTTTTTT
CASSDSTWGEKLFF
>TRBJ2-1|.|TRBV19|.
TGTGCCAGTTCGACTCCTAGCTCCTACAATGAGCAGTTCTTC
CASSTPSSYNEQFF
>TRBJ1-1|.|TRBV5-1|.
TGCGCCAGCAGCTTGGCCCGGGAGAACACTGAAGCTTTCTTT
CASSLARENTEAFF
>TRBJ2-5|.|TRBV28|.
TGTGCCAGCAGTCCCCTCACCGGGGGAGATGAAGAGACCCAGTACTTC
CASSPLTGGDEETQYF
>TRBJ2-7|few|TRBV7-8|.
TGTGCCAGCAGCCTAACAAACTACCGCTCCTACGAGCAGTACTTC
CASSLTNYRSYEQYF
>TRBJ1-4|.|TRBV9|TRBD1
TGTGCCAGCAGCCCACTAGGACAGGGGGCAACTAATGAAAAACTGTTTTTT
CASSPLGQGATNEKLFF
>TRBJ2-7|.|TRBV10-3|.
TGTGCCATCAGTACCACCCGTGGGGGGATCTACTTC
CAISTTRGGIYF
>TRBJ1-2|.|TRBV14|.
TGTGCCAGCAGCCCGACAGGAGGAGGACGGGACTATGGCTACACCTTC
CASSPTGGGRDYGYTF
>TRBJ1-1|.|TRBV21-1|.
TGTGCCAGCACCAACGGGGTCGGTGAAGCTTTCTTT
CASTNGVGEAFF
>TRBJ1-1|.|TRBV27|TRBD1
TGTGCCAGCAGTGCCTGGACAGGGCAGGGGAACACTGAAGCTTTCTTT
CASSAWTGQGNTEAFF
>TRBJ2-1|.|TRBV11-2|.
TGTGCCAGCAGCTCCCGCGGACAGAACTACAATGAGCAGTTCTTC
CASSSRGQNYNEQFF
>TRBJ1-4|.|TRBV5-8|TRBD1
TGTGCCAGCAGTCCCGGACAGGCAACTAATGAAAAACTGTTTTTT
CASSPGQATNEKLFF
>TRBJ1-1|.|TRBV2|TRBD1
TGTGCCAGCAGAGGGGACAGCACTGAAGCTTTCTTT
CASRGDSTEAFF
>TRBJ2-5|.|TRBV5-4|.
TGTGCCAGCAGCCCCCCTGGGGCGACCCTAAGGGAGACCCAGTACTTC
CASSPPGATLRETQYF
>TRBJ2-1|.|TRBV19|TRBD2
TGTGCCAGTACCGAGCCGGGACTAGCGGATTACAATGAGCAGTTCTTC
CASTEPGLADYNEQFF
>TRBJ1-1|.|TRBV10-2|.
TGCGCCAGCAAACACCGCGGTGCCGCTGAAGCTTTCTTT
CASKHRGAAEAFF
>TRBJ1-2|.|TRBV2|.
TGTGCCAGCAGTGACGGCAGGGCGCGCTATGGCTACACCTTC
CASSDGRARYGYTF
>TRBJ1-4|once|TRBV4-1|.
TGCGCCAGCAGCCAGAAGGGACTGTGGGAGACTAATGAAAAACTGTTTTTT
CASSQKGLWETNEKLFF
>TRBJ2-3|.|TRBV7-6|.
TGTGCCAGCAGCTTAGGGACTGATACGCAGTATTTT
CASSLGTDTQYF
>TRBJ1-1|.|TRBV18|TRBD1
TGTGCCAGCTCACCTAGCGACAGGGCGGGCACTGAAGCTTTCTTT
CASSPSDRAGTEAFF
>TRBJ1-2|.|TRBV3-1/TRBV3-2|TRBD1
TGTGCCAGCAGCCAGCGGGACAGGCCTTTATATGGCTACACCTTC
CASSQRDRPLYGYTF
>TRBJ1-2|.|TRBV28|.
TGTGCCAGCAGGGACGGGGGACCTTTTAACTATGGCTACACCTTC
CASRDGGPFNYGYTF
>TRBJ2-7|.|TRBV3-1/TRBV3-2|TRBD2
TGTGCCAGCAGCCCGGGACTAGTCCACGAGCAGTACTTC
CASSPGLVHEQYF
>TRBJ2-1|.|TRBV18|TRBD2
TGTGCCAGCTCAAGCTCCTCCCGGGGGGCCTACAATGAGCAGTTCTTC
CASSSSSRGAYNEQFF
>TRBJ2-5|.|TRBV4-1|.
TGCGCCAGCAGCCAAGAATGGAGGACCTTCCAAGAGACCCAGTACTTC
CASSQEWRTFQETQYF
>TRBJ2-3|.|TRBV4-1|.
TGCGCCAGCAGGACCGGGGAGAGGGCCACAGATACGCAGTATTTT
CASRTGERATDTQYF
>TRBJ1-6|few|TRBV7-6|.
TGTGCCAGCAGCTTCACAGAGAATTCACCCCTCCACTTT
CASSFTENSPLHF
>TRBJ2-5|.|TRBV5-1|.
TGCGCCAGCAAAGAAGGGGTTGAGACCCAGTACTTC
CASKEGVETQYF
>TRBJ2-2|few|TRBV7-9|.
TGTGCCAGCAGTTCGAGAACGAACACCGGGGAGCTGTTTTTT
CASSSRTNTGELFF
>TRBJ2-5|.|TRBV15|.
TGTGCCACCAGCAGACCCCCTCAAGAGACCCAGTACTTC
CATSRPPQETQYF
>TRBJ2-1|.|TRBV5-1|TRBD2
TGCGCCAGCAGCGCAGGGACTACCTACAATGAGCAGTTCTTC
CASSAGTTYNEQFF
>TRBJ2-7|.|TRBV11-2|.
TGTGCCAGCAGCTCCGGACTAACCTCCTACGAGCAGTACTTC
CASSSGLTSYEQYF
>TRBJ2-5|.|TRBV14|.
TGTGCCAGCAGCCCGGGTTTCTTCCGTGTCGGAGAGACCCAGTACTTC
CASSPGFFRVGETQYF
>TRBJ2-3|.|TRBV6-5|.
TGTGCCACCCGTAGCACAGATACGCAGTATTTT
CATRSTDTQYF
>TRBJ1-3|.|TRBV4-1|.
TGCGCCAGCAGCCAAGATCAGACTCGGAGCACCATATATTTT
CASSQDQTRSTIYF
>TRBJ1-1|few|TRBV19|TRBD1
TGTGCCGGCGACAGGGGGGGAACTGAAGCTTTCTTT
CAGDRGGTEAFF
>TRBJ2-2|.|TRBV6-5|.
TGTGCCAGCAGTTCGTCTGCGAACACCGGGGAGCTGTTTTTT
CASSSSANTGELFF
>TRBJ2-1|.|TRBV13|TRBD2
TGTGCCAGCAGCTTCAGACTAGCGGGGGGTTCCTACAATGAGCAGTTCTTC
CASSFRLAGGSYNEQFF
>TRBJ1-1|.|TRBV18|TRBD1
TGTGCCAGCTCACGAAGCCAAGGACAGGGCACTGAAGCTTTCTTT
CASSRSQGQGTEAFF
>TRBJ1-4|.|TRBV7-8|.
TGTGCCAGCAGCCCCTTTACCGGTAATGAAAAACTGTTTTTT
CASSPFTGNEKLFF
>TRBJ2-3|.|TRBV2|.
TGTGCCATTACTAGCCGCAATAACCCAGATACGCAGTATTTT
CAITSRNNPDTQYF
>TRBJ2-5|.|TRBV3-1/TRBV3-2|.
TGTGCCAGCAGCTTCCGGGACTACCAAGAGACCCAGTACTTC
CASSFRDYQETQYF
>TRBJ2-1|.|TRBV9|TRBD2
TGTGCCAGCAGCGTAGTCCCTAGCGGGGGGGCCCGGGAGCAGTTCTTC
CASSVVPSGGAREQFF